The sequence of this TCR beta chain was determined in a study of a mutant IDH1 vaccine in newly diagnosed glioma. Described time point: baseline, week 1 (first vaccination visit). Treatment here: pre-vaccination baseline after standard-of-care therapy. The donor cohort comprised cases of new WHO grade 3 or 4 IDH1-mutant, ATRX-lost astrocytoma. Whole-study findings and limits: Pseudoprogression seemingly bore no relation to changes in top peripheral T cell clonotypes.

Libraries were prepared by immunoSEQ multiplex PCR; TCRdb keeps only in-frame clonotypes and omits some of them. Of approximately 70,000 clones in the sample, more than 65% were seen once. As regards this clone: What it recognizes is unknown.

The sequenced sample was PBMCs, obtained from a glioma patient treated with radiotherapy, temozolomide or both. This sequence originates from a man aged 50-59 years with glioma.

The DNA of the CDR3 is TGTGCCATCAAAGGGACAGGGAGAAACTATGGCTACACCTTC. Encoded protein: CAIKGTGRNYGYTF. The rearrangement uses TRBV10-3 and TRBJ1-2; 9 bases fit TRBD1. There are 14 residues in the CDR3. Germline V gene sequence: CDR1 ENHRY, CDR2 SYGVKD. The ends lost 7 bases at V and 2 bases at J; junction bases unmatched: 5.